The 32 T cell receptor beta chains below were found in one sample sequenced in a study of shared clonotypes between healthy human individuals. Clones were read by immunoSEQ multiplex PCR, and TCRdb kept only the in-frame ones, dropping some. The table records 630,000 or so clones, 98% of them present only once. Naive-designated CD8 cells lacked CD45RO, were positively enriched for CCR7, and omitted terminally differentiated effector memory CD45RA+ cells. The sequencing input was naive CD8+ T cells sorted from blood. Receptors were obtained from a man under 40 in good health.

The CDR3 DNA reads as TGTGCCAGCAGTTTAACCCCCGCTAGGGGCTGGCAGACCCAGTACTTC. Translating gives CASSLTPARGWQTQYF. The chain links TRBV27 to TRBJ2-5, with a possible D match to TRBD1 (5 bases). V lost 2 bases and J 6 bases, leaving 19 bases between the germline ends. The CDR3 runs to 16 residues. The germline V gene has CDR1 MNHEY and CDR2 SMNVEV (reference sequence).

V is TRBV7-6 and J is TRBJ2-7; D assignment may be TRBD1 or TRBD2 (5 bases each). The germline V and J ends were trimmed by 5 bases and 0 bases, with 20 bases remaining between them. The CDR3 is 17 residues long. Germline V CDR1 and CDR2: SGHVS, FNYEAQ. CDR3 bases: TGTGCCAGCAGCCCCCAAGGCTGGGACGGTCACTCCTACGAGCAGTACTTC. This codes for CASSPQGWDGHSYEQYF.

The gene calls are TRBV7-8 and TRBJ2-2; 9 nucleotides align to TRBD1. Germline values: CDR1 SGHVS, CDR2 FQNEAQ. This CDR3 comprises 15 residues. V was clipped by 7 bases and J by 5 bases; unmatched bases: 8. The CDR3 bases are TGTGCCAGCACCAGGACAGGGGAGGGGACCGGGGAGCTGTTTTTT. It specifies CASTRTGEGTGELFF.

V is TRBV7-2 and J is TRBJ2-7, with 9 bases aligning to TRBD2. This CDR3 spans 17 amino acids. The ends lost 5 bases at V and 1 base at J; junction bases unmatched: 12. Germline CDR1 SGHTA, CDR2 FQGNSA. CDR3 coding DNA: TGTGCCAGCAGCAGGGGAGGCGGACTAGCGTCTTCCTACGAGCAGTACTTC. It codes for CASSRGGGLASSYEQYF.

The J gene is TRBJ2-7, the V gene TRBV4-1; 11 positions match TRBD2. The CDR3 has 17 residues. Germline trimming cut 1 base from V and 5 bases from J; bases unmatched to any gene: 10. The V gene's germline CDR1 is MGHRA and CDR2 YSYEKL. The chain's CDR3 is CASSQAPRLAGIDEQYF. For the CDR3, the DNA is TGCGCCAGCAGCCAAGCTCCCAGACTAGCGGGAATCGACGAGCAGTACTTC.

The chain has TRBV27 and TRBJ2-5; D is perhaps TRBD1 or TRBD2 (5 bases each). Trimming took 2 bases from V and 4 from J, leaving 17 bases between them. CDR3 length: 16 amino acids. From germline, CDR1 is MNHEY and CDR2 SMNVEV (reference sequence). The chain's CDR3 is CASSLGHGGSLETQYF. The DNA for the CDR3 is TGTGCCAGCAGTTTAGGGCATGGGGGTAGCTTAGAGACCCAGTACTTC.

The CDR3 bases are TGTGCCAGCAGCTGGGCGGACAGTCCTGAAGCTTTCTTT. The encoded protein is CASSWADSPEAFF. The rearrangement uses TRBV5-6 and TRBJ1-1; tentative D call: TRBD1 (6 bases). CDR1 SGHDT and CDR2 YYEEEE come from the germline V gene. Between the trimmed V and J ends, which lost 3 bases and 6 bases, there was a span of 12 bases. This CDR3 has 13 residues. The complete variable domain, with remaining parts taken from reference TRBV5-6 and TRBJ1-1, reads DAGVTQSPTHLIKTRGQQVTLRCSPKSGHDTVSWYQQALGQGPQFIFQYYEEEERQRGNFPDRFSGHQFPNYSSELNVNALLLGDSALYLCASSWADSPEAFFGQGTRLTVV.

This chain uses TRBV27 with TRBJ2-1, with TRBD2 matching 12 bases. The CDR3 consists of 14 residues. V shed 5 bases, J shed 12 bases, and the junction held 8 bases outside the gene matches. In germline, CDR1 is MNHEY, CDR2 SMNVEV (reference sequence). The CDR3 loop is CASSPRLAGDAQFF. The CDR3 region has the DNA TGTGCCAGCAGTCCACGACTAGCGGGAGATGCGCAGTTCTTC.

The chain carries TRBV11-2 and TRBJ1-5; maybe TRBD1 (6 bases). V was trimmed by 2 bases and J by 4 bases, leaving 12 bases between them. The CDR3 extends over 15 amino acids. Germline-derived CDR1 and CDR2 are SGHAT and FQNNGV. The CDR3: CASSLSGGANQPQHF. The CDR3 DNA is TGTGCCAGCAGCTTATCGGGGGGCGCGAATCAGCCCCAGCATTTT.

The rearrangement links TRBV5-6 to TRBJ2-7, with no clear D. Germline V gene lookup returns CDR1 SGHDT and CDR2 YYEEEE. The CDR3 totals 12 residues. The V end was cut by 4 bases, the J end by 1 base, with 6 bases between. CDR3 loop: CASSAASYEQYF. CDR3 nucleotide sequence: TGTGCCAGCAGCGCCGCTTCCTACGAGCAGTACTTC.

Points on this clone: Other DNA variants within this sample encode the same CDR3. V and J are TRBV27 and TRBJ2-7; D unclear. Trimming left V 6 bases short and J 1 base short, with 10 bases between. Per the germline V gene, CDR1 is MNHEY and CDR2 is SMNVEV (reference sequence). The length of the CDR3 is 13 residues. The CDR3 region has the DNA TGTGCCAGCAGCCCCACAGTATCCTACGAGCAGTACTTC. Translating gives CASSPTVSYEQYF.

CDR3 nucleotides: TGTGCCAGCAGTATTCTACCGGGGTTCCAAGAGACCCAGTACTTC. It codes for CASSILPGFQETQYF. This chain joins TRBV6-5 and TRBJ2-5; D is perhaps TRBD2 (5 bases). V was clipped by 5 bases and J by 1 base, with 14 bases between them. This CDR3 spans 15 amino acids. The germline gives CDR1 MNHEY, CDR2 SVGAGI.

V usage is TRBV2 and J usage is TRBJ2-7, with 7 bases identical to TRBD1. Unmatched junction bases numbered 6, after V lost 0 bases and J lost 1 base. This CDR3 has 16 amino acids. Germline CDR1 SNHLY, CDR2 FYNNEI. CDR3 coding DNA: TGTGCCAGCAGTGAAGCGCTTCGGACAGGTTCCTACGAGCAGTACTTC. It specifies CASSEALRTGSYEQYF.

The V gene is TRBV4-1, the J gene TRBJ2-7, with 7 bases aligning to TRBD1. The V and J ends lost 3 bases and 2 bases, in that order; junction bases with no gene match: 7. This CDR3 is 15 amino acids long. Germline V gene data show CDR1 as MGHRA and CDR2 as YSYEKL. CDR3 coding DNA: TGCGCCAGCAGCCACGGACAGGAAGGGACCTACGAGCAGTACTTC. This translates into CASSHGQEGTYEQYF.

This clone was seen only once. The gene calls are TRBV27 and TRBJ2-2; 9 positions match TRBD1. CDR3 length: 17 residues. CDR1 MNHEY and CDR2 SMNVEV come from the germline V gene (reference sequence). The trim removed 0 bases at V and 4 bases at J, leaving 6 bases unmatched. The CDR3 nucleotides are TGTGCCAGCAGTTTATCAAGGACAGGGGTGGTCACCGGGGAGCTGTTTTTT. Protein: CASSLSRTGVVTGELFF.

The chain employs TRBV18 and TRBJ1-2; tentative D call: TRBD1 (5 bases). V dropped 2 bases and J dropped 2 bases, with 12 bases sitting between them. This CDR3 contains 15 residues. Germline V gene data show CDR1 as KGHSH and CDR2 as LQKENI. In DNA form, the CDR3 reads TGTGCCAGCTCACCAGGGGCAGGAGAGAACTATGGCTACACCTTC. Encoded protein: CASSPGAGENYGYTF.

The rearrangement links TRBV28 to TRBJ1-3; D ambiguous. The CDR3 runs to 14 residues. CDR1 MDHEN and CDR2 SYDVKM come from the germline V gene. The V end lost 3 bases, the J end lost 4 bases, and 10 bases lay between the germline ends. CDR3 protein: CASSFLSRGNTIYF. As DNA, the CDR3 is TGTGCCAGCAGTTTCCTTAGCCGGGGAAACACCATATATTTT.

This chain connects TRBV10-3 to TRBJ2-7; TRBD2 matches at 9 bases. In germline, CDR1 is ENHRY, CDR2 SYGVKD. Unmatched junction bases numbered 4, after V lost 5 bases and J lost 2 bases. The CDR3 contains 14 residues. CDR3 DNA sequence: TGTGCCATCAGTACTAGCGGGTCTACCTACGAGCAGTACTTC. Translated, it gives CAISTSGSTYEQYF.

J is TRBJ2-7 and V is TRBV7-9; 7 bases line up with TRBD2. After removal of 5 bases from V and 5 bases from J, the junction contained 9 bases not matched to a gene. Looked up from germline, CDR1 is SEHNR and CDR2 is FQNEAQ (reference sequence). This CDR3 has 14 amino acids. The DNA of the CDR3 is TGTGCCAGCAGCCCATCTAGGGGAGGGCACGAGCAGTACTTC. Translated, it gives CASSPSRGGHEQYF.

The genes are TRBV27 and TRBJ2-7; D remains unclear. The germline V gene encodes CDR1 MNHEY and CDR2 SMNVEV (reference sequence). The CDR3 has 14 amino acids. The germline V and J ends were trimmed by 6 bases and 0 bases, with 12 bases remaining between them. CDR3: CASRQFKHSYEQYF. The CDR3 bases are TGTGCCAGCAGACAGTTTAAGCACTCCTACGAGCAGTACTTC.

The chain combines TRBV27 with TRBJ2-7; D not certain. V lost 3 bases and J 1 base, leaving 7 bases between the germline ends. Germline CDR1 reads MNHEY; CDR2 reads SMNVEV (reference sequence). This CDR3 has 13 amino acids. The CDR3 is CASSFTDSYEQYF. The DNA for the CDR3 is TGTGCCAGCAGTTTTACCGATTCCTACGAGCAGTACTTC.

The V call is TRBV10-2, the J call TRBJ1-1; unclear D gene. The CDR3 sequence is 13 residues long. The V end was cut by 3 bases, the J end by 3 bases, with 8 bases between. CDR1 WSHSY and CDR2 SAAADI come from the germline V gene. The CDR3 protein is CASSDWRDTEAFF. In DNA, the CDR3 is TGCGCCAGCAGTGATTGGAGGGACACTGAAGCTTTCTTT.

Here the CDR3 reads CASSIGLATYNEQFF. For the CDR3, the DNA is TGTGCCAGTAGTATAGGACTAGCGACCTACAATGAGCAGTTCTTC. V and J are TRBV19 and TRBJ2-1, with 8 bases fitting TRBD2. V gave up 1 base and J gave up 2 bases; unmatched junction bases: 1. The CDR3 totals 15 residues. Germline CDR1 is LNHDA and CDR2 is SQIVND (reference sequence).

The rearrangement links TRBV15 to TRBJ2-7; possible D gene TRBD1, 6 bases. CDR1 is LNHNV and CDR2 is YYDKDF in the germline V gene (reference sequence). Trimming took 5 bases from V and 6 from J, leaving 11 bases between them. This CDR3 has 12 amino acids. In nucleotides, the CDR3 is TGTGCCACCAGCGCGGACAGTCGCGAGCAGTACTTC. Its protein product is CATSADSREQYF.

The J gene is TRBJ2-2, the V gene TRBV4-2; 7 nucleotides line up with TRBD1. Germline trimming cut 1 base from V and 5 bases from J; bases unmatched to any gene: 4. The CDR3 spans 15 residues. Per germline, CDR1 LGHNA and CDR2 YNFKEQ. The CDR3 DNA is TGTGCCAGCAGCCAAGTGGGACAGAAAACCGGGGAGCTGTTTTTT. Protein sequence: CASSQVGQKTGELFF.

CDR3 in amino acids: CASSLGTLPAYEQYF. The CDR3 DNA is TGCGCCAGCAGCTTGGGGACTCTCCCGGCCTACGAGCAGTACTTC. The V and J genes are TRBV5-1 and TRBJ2-7; weak D call: TRBD2 (5 bases). Germline CDR1 and CDR2: SGHRS and YFSETQ. The germline V and J ends were trimmed by 0 bases and 2 bases, with 12 bases remaining between them. This CDR3 region has 15 residues.

The CDR3 reads CATSEGYGAPYNEQFF. The CDR3 nucleotides read TGTGCCACCAGCGAAGGATATGGAGCGCCCTACAATGAGCAGTTCTTC. The chain recombines TRBV15 with TRBJ2-1, with unresolved D. The CDR3 totals 16 residues. Deletions cut 5 bases from V and 2 bases from J, with 16 bases between. Germline V lookup: CDR1 LNHNV, CDR2 YYDKDF (reference sequence).

This clone was seen once. V usage is TRBV6-5 and J usage is TRBJ2-2; D call uncertain. This CDR3 contains 11 residues. With 8 bases removed from V and 8 bases from J, the gap between germline ends came to 9 bases. CDR1 is MNHEY, CDR2 SVGAGI, per germline. CDR3 residues: CASGSLGELFF. DNA for the CDR3: TGTGCCAGCGGTTCCCTTGGGGAGCTGTTTTTT.

This rearrangement joins TRBV27 to TRBJ2-1; TRBD1 is a possible D gene (6 bases). The V end lost 6 bases, the J end lost 8 bases, and 11 bases lay between the germline ends. Germline V gene sequence: CDR1 MNHEY, CDR2 SMNVEV (reference sequence). The CDR3 length is 12 residues. The CDR3 DNA reads TGTGCCAGCAGGAAAGGGGGATATGAGCAGTTCTTC. It codes for CASRKGGYEQFF.

The chain recombines TRBV5-6 with TRBJ2-1, with no clear D. CDR3 size: 13 residues. Germline V gives CDR1 SGHDT, CDR2 YYEEEE. Between the trimmed V and J ends, which lost 2 bases and 8 bases, there was a span of 11 bases. The CDR3 DNA reads TGTGCCAGCAGCTTCCTAAACTATTATGAGCAGTTCTTC. Its protein is CASSFLNYYEQFF.

This chain links TRBV7-6 with TRBJ1-1; 10 nucleotides match TRBD1. Trimming took 6 bases from V and 4 from J; bases not matched to a gene: 5. CDR1 and CDR2 from the germline V gene are SGHVS and FNYEAQ. The CDR3 spans 14 residues. In nucleotides, the CDR3 is TGTGCCAGCAGTTCCGGGACAGGGGCCACTGAAGCTTTCTTT. The encoded protein is CASSSGTGATEAFF.

The chain combines TRBV10-3 with TRBJ1-1; D ambiguous. The CDR3 has 13 amino acids. Trimming left V 3 bases short and J 8 bases short, with 13 bases between. Germline V gene lookup returns CDR1 ENHRY and CDR2 SYGVKD. The CDR3 DNA reads TGTGCCATCAGTGACGGGGTGATGAAAGAAGCTTTCTTT. Amino acid sequence: CAISDGVMKEAFF.